This is a list of T cell receptor beta chains from one sample in a study of radiation and T cells in renal cell carcinoma. Generated by immunoSEQ multiplex PCR, the TCRdb table keeps only in-frame clones and is missing some. Here the sample spans 150,000 or so clones, roughly nine tenths being singletons. Specimen: blood, collected from a patient whose treatment included radiotherapy and nephrectomy. The receptors originated from a woman aged 50 to 60 with renal cell carcinoma. CDR3s include the opening cysteine and the closing phenylalanine or tryptophan. The D gene is left open where the match is weak. Expanded clones are given a class, and other clones once, few, many or no size at all.

>-|TRBJ1-4|-|TRBV29-1
TGCAGCGTTTCAAACGGGGGCTCCACTGAAAAACTGTTTTTT
CSVSNGGSTEKLFF
>TRBD2|TRBJ2-5|-|TRBV5-1
TGCGCCAGCAGCCGAGGGACTAGCGAACAAGAGACCCAGTACTTC
CASSRGTSEQETQYF
>TRBD2|TRBJ2-3|-|TRBV30
TGTGCCTGGAGTGTAGGTTCGAGCGGGGGGTTCACAGATACGCAGTATTTT
CAWSVGSSGGFTDTQYF
>TRBD1|TRBJ2-1|-|TRBV9
TGTGCCAGCAGCTTGCCCGACAGGGGTACCTACAATGAGCAGTTCTTC
CASSLPDRGTYNEQFF
>-|TRBJ2-3|-|TRBV9
TGTGCCAGCAGCCCCCGACTTTCCCGGAGCACAGATACGCAGTATTTT
CASSPRLSRSTDTQYF
>TRBD2|TRBJ2-1|-|TRBV2
TGTGCCCCCATGGGACGGGGGGACAATGAGCAGTTCTTC
CAPMGRGDNEQFF
>-|TRBJ1-2|-|TRBV9
TGTGCCAGCAGCCCAAGACCAACAGGGTATGGCTACACCTTC
CASSPRPTGYGYTF
>-|TRBJ1-2|-|TRBV19
TGTGCCAGTAGTACCTCCAGGTGGGGTACTGACTATGGCTACACCTTC
CASSTSRWGTDYGYTF
>TRBD1|TRBJ1-5|-|TRBV6-5
TGTGCCAGCAGTTCGGACAGGCGCCAGCCCCAGCATTTT
CASSSDRRQPQHF
>-|TRBJ1-4|once|TRBV6-1
TGTGCCAGCAGTGACGTACAGGGAGAAGAAAAACTGTTTTTT
CASSDVQGEEKLFF
>-|TRBJ1-1|-|TRBV10-1
TGCGCCAGCATATGCGCAGGGATGAACACTGAAGCTTTCTTT
CASICAGMNTEAFF
>-|TRBJ2-5|-|TRBV6-6
TGTGCCAGCAGTTACGAGGGCTCATCAGAGACCCAGTACTTC
CASSYEGSSETQYF
>-|TRBJ2-3|-|TRBV2
TGTGCCGGTTGGTCGCAGTCAGATACGCAGTATTTT
CAGWSQSDTQYF
>-|TRBJ1-1|few|TRBV2
TGTGCCAGAGGGGGGGGCACTGAAGCTTTCTTT
CARGGGTEAFF
>TRBD1|TRBJ2-7|-|TRBV5-7
TGTGCCAGCAGCTCAATGTCCGGGACAGATTCCCACGAGCAGTACTTC
CASSSMSGTDSHEQYF
>TRBD2|TRBJ2-1|-|TRBV4-3
TGCGCCAGCAGCCAATACACTAGCGGGGGGGCCTGGGAGCAGTTCTTC
CASSQYTSGGAWEQFF
>-|TRBJ1-5|once|TRBV21-1
TGTGCCAGCGGACAGGGGGACCACTTAACTAGCAATCAGCCCCAGCATTTT
CASGQGDHLTSNQPQHF
>-|TRBJ2-5|-|TRBV13
TGTGCCAGCAGCCCTACAGAGACCCAGTACTTC
CASSPTETQYF
>TRBD1|TRBJ2-3|-|TRBV6-1
TGTGCCAGCAGTGAAGCGTGGGCAGGGGGCCGCACAGATACGCAGTATTTT
CASSEAWAGGRTDTQYF
>-|TRBJ2-3|once|TRBV7-3
TGTGCCAGCAGCTTTATCGGCCGCACAGATACGCAGTATTTT
CASSFIGRTDTQYF
>TRBD2|TRBJ2-3|-|TRBV5-1
TGCGCCAGCAGCTCGGGACTAGCGGGGGGGCCGGGAGAAGATACGCAGTATTTT
CASSSGLAGGPGEDTQYF
>-|TRBJ2-5|-|TRBV6-1
TGTGCCAGCAGAGAATCAAGTTTTGAGACCCAGTACTTC
CASRESSFETQYF
>-|TRBJ2-3|-|TRBV6-5
TGTGCCACCTGTTCTGAGGTATCCAGCACAGATACGCAGTATTTT
CATCSEVSSTDTQYF
>-|TRBJ2-3|-|TRBV4-3
TGCGCCAGCAGCCAAGACCTTGGTGAACTAGCAGATACGCAGTATTTT
CASSQDLGELADTQYF
>TRBD2|TRBJ2-2|-|TRBV7-8
TGTGCCAGCAGCCCCAGCGGTAATAGCGGGTCTATTACCGGGGAGCTGTTTTTT
CASSPSGNSGSITGELFF